One and the same sample provided the 5 T cell receptor beta chains below, sequenced in a study of shared clonotypes between healthy human individuals. The method was immunoSEQ multiplex PCR; TCRdb's version includes in-frame clones alone and lacks a portion of them. The sample contains roughly 2,500,000 clones, more than 85% of which appear only once. Source material: naive CD4+ T cells from PBMCs. Stated subset: CD45RA+ positively selected. Every receptor here comes from a man aged 18 to 35 in good health. Some clones in this sample may be carry-over from other donors' samples.

This chain links TRBV10-1 with TRBJ2-1; D is unclear. This CDR3 has 12 residues. The ends were cut back, 8 bases at V and 8 bases at J, with 13 bases in the middle. CDR1 and CDR2 (germline): WNHNN, SYGVQD (reference sequence). The CDR3, as DNA: TGCGCCAGCGGGCGAGCCCCGGATGAGCAGTTCTTC. This encodes CASGRAPDEQFF.

This chain links TRBV7-8 with TRBJ2-3; TRBD2 aligns across 13 bases. The CDR3 loop spans 14 amino acids. After removal of 3 bases from V and 13 bases from J, the junction contained 7 bases not matched to a gene. The V gene's germline CDR1 is SGHVS and CDR2 FQNEAQ. The DNA of the CDR3 is TGTGCCAGCAGCTTCACTAGCGGGAGGGGATTTGAGTATTTT. Its translation: CASSFTSGRGFEYF.

The rearrangement uses TRBV5-6 and TRBJ2-2; 11 bases fit TRBD2. Germline CDR1 is SGHDT and CDR2 is YYEEEE. J lost 8 bases, V lost 0 bases, and 3 bases had no gene match. This CDR3 is built from 15 residues. The CDR3, as DNA: TGTGCCAGCAGCTTGGAACTAGCGGGAGCTGGGGAGCTGTTTTTT. Translation gives CASSLELAGAGELFF.

The chain combines TRBV5-1 with TRBJ1-6; no firm D call. Germline CDR1 SGHRS, CDR2 YFSETQ. This CDR3 spans 14 amino acids. V was cut by 2 bases and J by 10 bases, with 13 bases left in between. Written as DNA, the CDR3 is TGCGCCAGCAGCTTTGCTTTGCCCGGATCACCCCTCCACTTT. Protein sequence: CASSFALPGSPLHF. Full variable domain (remainder filled in from reference TRBV5-1 and TRBJ1-6): KAGVTQTPRYLIKTRGQQVTLSCSPISGHRSVSWYQQTPGQGLQFLFEYFSETQRNKGNFPGRFSGRQFSNSRSEMNVSTLELGDSALYLCASSFALPGSPLHFGNGTRLTVT.

The chain carries TRBV7-3 and TRBJ2-2; D is unclear. The CDR3 is 14 residues long. Germline lookup yields CDR1 SGHTA and CDR2 FQGTGA. V lost 2 bases to trimming and J lost 0 bases, with 4 bases between them. DNA for the CDR3: TGTGCCAGCAGCTTATGGACGAACACCGGGGAGCTGTTTTTT. Protein: CASSLWTNTGELFF.